Detailed here is one TCR beta chain. Its target is not known. This record belongs to a study of T-cell reconstitution after alpha-beta-depleted transplantation in children. Overall study findings and caveats: T-cell numbers and diversity, one year after transplant, stemmed largely from T cells that were newly produced. Reports say that about two months after transplant, the alpha-beta T cells came out of several hundred graft clones that had expanded. Surviving recipient T cells and intrathymic progenitors accounted for some patients' high TCRbeta diversity at day 60.

This CDR3 has 15 amino acids. Germline CDR1 and CDR2: ENHRY and SYGVKD. Trimming took 5 bases from V and 0 from J, leaving 14 bases between them. Unique molecular identifiers were incorporated when the TCRbeta library was constructed. TCRdb used MiXCR to reprocess the PCR reads, holding one entry per CDR3 protein. The sample includes fewer than 550,000 distinct CDR3 sequences, 15% to 20% of them seen just once. The sample in question was PBMCs, mostly from graft donor cells, obtained 360 days after TCRalphabeta/CD19-depleted stem cell transplant. This TCR came from a boy in the first two years of life who had a stem cell transplant for Wiskott-Aldrich syndrome, so the T cells may come from the graft donor. The V gene is TRBV10-3, the J gene TRBJ2-7, with a weak D call TRBD1 (6 bases). As DNA, the CDR3 is TGTGCCATCAGTAAAGACAGGACAGACTCCTACGAGCAGTACTTC. This sequence encodes CAISKDRTDSYEQYF.